This is a list of T cell receptor beta chains from one sample in a study of blood T cell repertoires in COVID-19. The method was immunoSEQ multiplex PCR; TCRdb's version includes in-frame clones alone and lacks a portion of them. This sample has approximately 250,000 clones, with about 91% found just once. Sequencing input: PBMCs or T cells enriched from blood (not recorded which). Receptor source: a woman between 40 and 55 years old with acute COVID-19. Both conserved end residues are trimmed from each CDR3. Each record gives: CDR3 protein, V gene, J gene, CDR3 length.

CDR3aa: ASSPDRNYGYT
v_gene: TRBV6-2/TRBV6-3
j_gene: TRBJ1-2
len: 11

CDR3aa: ASRGASTFYEQY
v_gene: TRBV28
j_gene: TRBJ2-7
len: 12

CDR3aa: ASSAGGRGPSGNTIY
v_gene: TRBV5-4
j_gene: TRBJ1-3
len: 15

CDR3aa: ASRRGTGTGSYGYT
v_gene: TRBV2
j_gene: TRBJ1-2
len: 14

CDR3aa: ASSLTGQYNEQF
v_gene: TRBV7-2
j_gene: TRBJ2-1
len: 12

CDR3aa: ASNSGGSLAKNIQY
v_gene: TRBV7-2
j_gene: TRBJ2-4
len: 14

CDR3aa: ATSDLNQGLNTGELF
v_gene: TRBV24-1
j_gene: TRBJ2-2
len: 15

CDR3aa: ASSTRIAGQETQY
v_gene: TRBV19
j_gene: TRBJ2-5
len: 13

CDR3aa: ASSVVEREGLF
v_gene: TRBV9
j_gene: TRBJ2-2
len: 11

CDR3aa: ATSDPTSGAIQETQY
v_gene: TRBV24-1
j_gene: TRBJ2-5
len: 15

CDR3aa: ATSDPAGTGDTYEQY
v_gene: TRBV24-1
j_gene: TRBJ2-7
len: 15

CDR3aa: ASSILVGAGELF
v_gene: TRBV19
j_gene: TRBJ2-2
len: 12

CDR3aa: ASSQDRGRTEAF
v_gene: TRBV3-1/TRBV3-2
j_gene: TRBJ1-1
len: 12

CDR3aa: ASSEHSYEQY
v_gene: TRBV6-1
j_gene: TRBJ2-7
len: 10

CDR3aa: ASSQYSRSVSDEQY
v_gene: TRBV7-2
j_gene: TRBJ2-7
len: 14

CDR3aa: ATSRGTDTQY
v_gene: TRBV24-1
j_gene: TRBJ2-3
len: 10

CDR3aa: ASSIFRAITFSNTGELF
v_gene: TRBV19
j_gene: TRBJ2-2
len: 17

CDR3aa: ASSPPPTGIANYGYT
v_gene: TRBV7-9
j_gene: TRBJ1-2
len: 15

CDR3aa: SVDEGALYYGYT
v_gene: TRBV29-1
j_gene: TRBJ1-2
len: 12

CDR3aa: ASGQTGDGTQY
v_gene: TRBV12-3/TRBV12-4
j_gene: TRBJ2-5
len: 11

CDR3aa: ASSRSGVNTEAF
v_gene: TRBV27
j_gene: TRBJ1-1
len: 12

CDR3aa: ASSVSGLVNEQF
v_gene: TRBV9
j_gene: TRBJ2-1
len: 12